This TCR beta chain was sequenced during a study of cytomegalovirus exposure and HLA in healthy donors. Study details: When about 400 donors were genotyped, 81% of them were found to fall in the Caucasian-associated ancestry cluster.

Both 60 Vbeta primers and 13 Jbeta primers went into the PCR. Assay: immunoSEQ multiplex PCR; the TCRdb copy retains only in-frame clones and omits some. The sample yields approximately 130,000 clones, about three quarters seen once. General study findings and limits: Segments of the TCR beta V type were, in most cases, productive about 87% or about 30% of the time in an earlier analysis. A later analysis reportedly found that, within productive TCRs, an Asian-associated ancestry cluster had fewer N-insertions than the mean observed across the approximately 700 donors. Excluded: some indistinguishable V segments such as TRBV6-2 and TRBV6-3.

V lost 5 bases, J lost 1 base, and 18 bases lay in between. Germline CDR1 LGHNA, CDR2 YNFKEQ. The CDR3 covers 16 residues. On this clone itself: Its antigen is not identified.

The source of this sequence is a woman in her sixties or seventies in good health and CMV-seropositive. The J gene is TRBJ2-7, the V gene TRBV4-2; a weak D match, TRBD2 (6 bases). Sequencing input: PBMCs. CDR3 sequence reads: CASSFASGGDSYEQYF. DNA for the CDR3: TGTGCCAGCAGCTTCGCCTCGGGCGGGGATTCCTACGAGCAGTACTTC.